Given below is one T cell receptor (beta chain) in context. Its specificity is not known. The sequenced patients had an expansion of CD8+CD57+ cells seen by flow cytometry. All participating patients were living with severe acquired aplastic anemia. Each patient gave a blood sample that was collected before any therapy had been received. This sample is drawn from a study of CD8+CD57+ T cells in acquired aplastic anemia. Study as a whole: When averaged, DNA from sorted CD4+ and CD8+ cells came to approximately 3.2 ug.

Investigators profiled TCR beta VDJ and CDR3 from genomic DNA template. TCRdb redid the calling of the reads with MiXCR, one entry per CDR3 protein. Of 190,000 or so distinct CDR3 sequences in the sample, 48% were seen once. General study points: Patient and control CD8+ Simpson's diversity was not significantly different.

V gave up 1 base and J gave up 0 bases, with 10 bases separating them. CDR3 length: 15 residues. Germline V gene data show CDR1 as LNHDA and CDR2 as SQIVND (reference sequence). The receptor was derived from a human donor with aplastic anemia. The chain joins TRBV19 to TRBJ2-7; D gene unclear. Material: sorted CD4+, CD8+, or CD8+CD57+ T cells (not recorded which) from PBMCs. CDR3 sequence: CASSIGGSPSYEQYF. CDR3 coding DNA: TGTGCCAGTAGTATAGGCGGCAGTCCCTCCTACGAGCAGTACTTC. Together with reference TRBV19 and TRBJ2-7, the CDR3 gives the full variable domain: DGGITQSPKYLFRKEGQNVTLSCEQNLNHDAMYWYRQDPGQGLRLIYYSQIVNDFQKGDIAEGYSVSREKKESFPLTVTSAQKNPTAFYLCASSIGGSPSYEQYFGPGTRLTVT.